Below are 30 T cell receptor beta chains sequenced from a single sample in a study of blood T cell repertoires in COVID-19 (dated by TCRdb to 2020 to 2022). Library preparation used the immunoSEQ multiplex PCR assay. Drawn from immuneACCESS, this table holds only the in-frame rearrangements with V and J called that TCRdb kept. Clones are partly lost; checked studies trace under half to an unresolved V gene and leave the rest unexplained. Recorded for this sample are around 63,000 clones; roughly 84% of them occurred a single time. Of the sample, around 15% falls within the top ten clones. Sequenced sample: peripheral blood. The origin of the receptors is a man aged 60-69 years with COVID-19, enrolled during active disease.

This clone was detected once. The chain is built from TRBV10-2 and TRBJ2-1; 9 bases agree with TRBD2. Germline-derived CDR1 and CDR2 are WSHSY and SAAADI. V lost 5 bases, J lost 4 bases, and 3 bases stayed unmatched. The CDR3 runs 14 residues. CDR3: CASSSGRRYNEQFF. The CDR3, as DNA: TGCGCCAGCAGTAGCGGGAGGCGGTACAATGAGCAGTTCTTC.

CDR3 amino acids: CASSFSSGVQYF. The CDR3 DNA reads as TGTGCCAGCAGCTTCAGTAGCGGGGTTCAGTACTTC. V usage is TRBV7-9 and J usage is TRBJ2-4; 8 nucleotides line up with TRBD2. With V trimmed by 3 bases and J by 11 bases, 3 bases remained unmatched. CDR3 length: 12 residues. The germline gives CDR1 SEHNR, CDR2 FQNEAQ (reference sequence).

This chain connects TRBV24-1 to TRBJ1-1, with 8 bases that match TRBD1. Germline CDR1 is KGHDR and CDR2 is SFDVKD. V shed 6 bases, J shed 0 bases, and the junction held 14 bases outside the gene matches. The CDR3 sequence is 18 residues long. The chain's CDR3 is CATSPSPGQVSVNTEAFF. The CDR3 DNA follows: TGTGCCACCAGTCCTTCACCGGGACAGGTCTCAGTGAACACTGAAGCTTTCTTT.

CDR3 sequence: CASSIMTGEGYTF. In nucleotides, the CDR3 is TGTGCCAGTAGTATTATGACAGGGGAAGGCTACACCTTC. The chain joins TRBV19 to TRBJ1-2; 8 positions match TRBD1. This CDR3 contains 13 residues. V dropped 3 bases and J dropped 8; count of bases not matched to a gene: 5. The germline V gene has CDR1 LNHDA and CDR2 SQIVND (reference sequence).

This chain uses TRBV7-6 with TRBJ1-1, with TRBD1 matching over 9 bases. The CDR3 runs 16 residues. The germline CDR1 and CDR2 sequences are SGHVS and FNYEAQ. The V and J ends lost 5 bases and 1 base, in that order; junction bases with no gene match: 8. The CDR3 bases are TGTGCCAGCAGCCAAAGTCAACAGGGGGCGAACACTGAAGCTTTCTTT. Its protein product is CASSQSQQGANTEAFF.

This chain uses TRBV7-6 with TRBJ2-5; 11 nucleotides agree with TRBD2. The CDR3 has 17 amino acids. V lost 5 bases, J lost 1 base, and 9 bases stayed unmatched. Germline V lookup: CDR1 SGHVS, CDR2 FNYEAQ. CDR3 residues: CASSPGSSGGPQETQYF. CDR3 sequence (DNA): TGTGCCAGCAGCCCGGGCTCTAGCGGGGGGCCCCAAGAGACCCAGTACTTC.

V and J are TRBV20-1 and TRBJ2-3; no firm D call. This CDR3 is 8 amino acids long. Deletions cut 8 bases from V and 11 bases from J, with 8 bases between. The germline V gene has CDR1 DFQATT and CDR2 SNEGSKA (reference sequence). The DNA for the CDR3 is TGCAGTACCTATCAGCAGTATTTT. It specifies CSTYQQYF.

CDR3 sequence: CASSTPGQSGDTQYF. In nucleotides, the CDR3 is TGTGCCAGTAGTACCCCAGGGCAGTCGGGAGATACGCAGTATTTT. The J gene is TRBJ2-3, the V gene TRBV19, with D perhaps TRBD1 (5 bases). Trimming removed 4 bases from V and 5 bases from J, with 16 bases in between. Germline assignment: CDR1 LNHDA and CDR2 SQIVND (reference sequence). The CDR3 is 15 amino acids.

This chain uses TRBV6-5 with TRBJ1-5, with D unclear. The V end was cut by 3 bases, the J end by 9 bases, with 9 bases between. Germline V lookup: CDR1 MNHEY, CDR2 SVGAGI. The CDR3 consists of 12 residues. The CDR3 protein is CASSYLRGPQHF. The CDR3 coding sequence is TGTGCCAGCAGTTATCTTCGGGGGCCCCAGCATTTT.

The V and J genes are TRBV9 and TRBJ2-1; 7 bases fit TRBD2. CDR1 and CDR2 from the germline V gene are SGDLS and YYNGEE. V gave up 2 bases and J gave up 4 bases; unmatched junction bases: 9. CDR3 length equals 16 residues. CDR3 DNA: TGTGCCAGCAGCGTGAGCGGGGATACTTATTACAATGAGCAGTTCTTC. Encoded protein: CASSVSGDTYYNEQFF.

This clone was found once. The chain recombines TRBV7-9 with TRBJ1-2, with 9 positions matching TRBD1. Germline V gene sequence: CDR1 SEHNR, CDR2 FQNEAQ (reference sequence). The ends lost 4 bases at V and 2 bases at J; junction bases unmatched: 5. The CDR3 is made up of 15 amino acids. CDR3 amino acids: CASSSGQGNNYGYTF. In nucleotides, the CDR3 is TGTGCCAGCAGCTCAGGACAGGGGAACAACTATGGCTACACCTTC.

The chain links TRBV6-7 to TRBJ2-6; the D gene is possibly TRBD2 (5 bases). TRBV6-7 is designated an ORF whose function remains uncertain. Trimming removed 8 bases at V and 0 bases at J, with 14 bases between. CDR3 length equals 16 residues. Here the CDR3 DNA reads TGTGCCAGCGGCCGAGGACTGACCTCTGGGGCCAACGTCCTGACTTTC. This encodes CASGRGLTSGANVLTF.

V usage is TRBV6-5 and J usage is TRBJ1-2, with a weak D call TRBD1 (5 bases). Trimming shortened V by 0 bases and J by 4 bases, and 15 bases separated the two germline ends. Germline-derived CDR1 and CDR2 are MNHEY and SVGAGI. This CDR3 is 16 amino acids long. The CDR3 bases are TGTGCCAGCAGTTACTCTGGGGCGCTGAATGGCTATGGCTACACCTTC. Translation gives CASSYSGALNGYGYTF.

Details on this clone: An end of the junction does not agree with germline; a read error may underlie this. This sequence joins TRBV5-1 and TRBJ2-1; 7 bases fit TRBD1. CDR3 size: 18 residues. Germline V gene data show CDR1 as SGHRS and CDR2 as YFSETQ. This CDR3 reads CASSDIIPGGVSYNEQLF. CDR3 bases: TGCGCCAGCAGCGACATTATTCCAGGGGGAGTCTCCTACAATGAGCAGCTCTTC.

V is TRBV9 and J is TRBJ1-6; TRBD1 is a possible D gene (5 bases). V shed 4 bases and J shed 13 bases, with 21 bases lying between them. CDR3 length: 15 amino acids. Germline V lookup: CDR1 SGDLS, CDR2 YYNGEE. The CDR3, as DNA: TGTGCCAGCAGCACACGAACAGGTCCTGAGTTCCCCCTCCACTTT. This codes for CASSTRTGPEFPLHF.

The gene calls are TRBV11-3 and TRBJ2-3; TRBD2 matches 14 bases. The germline V gene has CDR1 SGHNT and CDR2 YENEEA. CDR3 length: 18 residues. V trimming: 1 base; J trimming: 8 bases; junction bases outside the gene matches: 11. CDR3 DNA sequence: TGTGCCAGCAGCTTAGTCGGACTAGCGGGAGGAATTGACGCTACGCAGTATTTT. This gives the protein CASSLVGLAGGIDATQYF.

This chain joins TRBV10-2 and TRBJ2-7, with TRBD1 as a possible D gene (5 bases). The germline gives CDR1 WSHSY, CDR2 SAAADI. This CDR3 spans 13 amino acids. The germline V and J ends were trimmed by 4 bases and 3 bases, with 10 bases remaining between them. This chain's CDR3 is CASSVDTFYEQYF. In DNA, the CDR3 is TGCGCCAGCAGTGTGGACACATTCTACGAGCAGTACTTC.

The V call is TRBV30, the J call TRBJ2-1, with D hard to call. CDR1 GTSNPN and CDR2 SVGIG come from the germline V gene (reference sequence). The CDR3 length is 14 residues. V was shortened by 0 bases and J by 4 bases, with 10 bases between the two germline ends. The CDR3 is CAWSVRGAYNEQFF. The CDR3 DNA sequence: TGTGCCTGGAGTGTACGCGGCGCATACAATGAGCAGTTCTTC.

The chain recombines TRBV7-9 with TRBJ1-1; D is ambiguous. This CDR3 is 13 amino acids long. V lost 5 bases to trimming and J lost 7 bases, with 14 bases between them. CDR1 SEHNR and CDR2 FQNEAQ come from the germline V gene (reference sequence). This CDR3 reads CASSLGSRGEAFF. CDR3 nucleotide sequence: TGTGCCAGCAGCCTCGGGAGTCGAGGTGAAGCTTTCTTT.

J is TRBJ2-6 and V is TRBV5-5, with TRBD1 identical over 7 bases. The V gene end was trimmed by 0 bases and the J gene end by 2 bases; junction bases not matched to a gene: 11. The length of the CDR3 is 19 residues. Looked up from germline, CDR1 is SGHKS and CDR2 is YYEKEE (reference sequence). The CDR3 sequence is CASSLGGWDRKPGANVLTF. The CDR3 DNA sequence: TGTGCCAGCAGCTTGGGAGGATGGGACAGAAAACCTGGGGCCAACGTCCTGACTTTC.

This chain joins TRBV5-1 and TRBJ1-4; D may be TRBD1 (5 bases). The CDR3 sequence is 16 residues long. V shed 0 bases and J shed 0 bases, with 9 bases lying between them. From germline, CDR1 is SGHRS and CDR2 YFSETQ. The CDR3 here is CASSLAGGATNEKLFF. CDR3 bases: TGCGCCAGCAGCTTGGCGGGAGGGGCAACTAATGAAAAACTGTTTTTT.

A word on this clone: This specimen includes other DNA sequences encoding the same CDR3. This rearrangement joins TRBV28 to TRBJ2-3, with 9 positions matching TRBD2. Germline CDR1 reads MDHEN; CDR2 reads SYDVKM. This CDR3 has 16 residues. V was pared by 8 bases and J by 0 bases, with 9 bases of the junction left unmatched. In DNA form, the CDR3 reads TGTGCCAGCGGACAGCGGGGGGCTCCTAGCACAGATACGCAGTATTTT. Amino acids: CASGQRGAPSTDTQYF.

This chain joins TRBV3-1 (or the pseudogene TRBV3-2) and TRBJ2-1, with D unclear. The germline gives CDR1 LGHDT, CDR2 YNNKEL (reference sequence). Trimming took 2 bases from V and 6 from J, leaving 17 bases between them. This CDR3 has 16 amino acids. The CDR3: CASSQLTGAVGNEQFF. The CDR3, as DNA: TGTGCCAGCAGCCAATTGACCGGAGCAGTCGGCAATGAGCAGTTCTTC.

This chain connects TRBV18 to TRBJ1-2; D may be TRBD1 (6 bases). The CDR3 is 16 amino acids. The V gene lost 0 bases and the J gene lost 0 bases, with 11 bases spanning the gap. CDR1 and CDR2 from the germline V gene are KGHSH and LQKENI. In DNA, the CDR3 is TGTGCCAGCTCACCACCGATACAGGGAGCTAACTATGGCTACACCTTC. Translation: CASSPPIQGANYGYTF.

The V and J genes are TRBV15 and TRBJ1-2, with D possibly matching TRBD1 (6 bases). Trimming pared 0 bases from V and 5 bases from J, leaving 13 bases between. Germline V gene lookup returns CDR1 LNHNV and CDR2 YYDKDF (reference sequence). CDR3 length: 15 residues. CDR3 sequence: CATSRDRDRPYGYTF. The CDR3 DNA reads TGTGCCACCAGCAGAGATCGTGACAGGCCGTATGGCTACACCTTC.

The table lists this clone with a count of one. The chain links TRBV28 to TRBJ1-2; D uncertain. CDR1 and CDR2 (germline): MDHEN, SYDVKM. This CDR3 spans 14 amino acids. V was clipped by 3 bases and J by 8 bases, with 16 bases between them. CDR3: CASSLEQWEGGYTF. The CDR3 nucleotides read TGTGCCAGCAGTTTGGAGCAGTGGGAGGGCGGCTACACCTTC.

The chain links TRBV28 to TRBJ2-6, with D possibly TRBD1 on 5 matching bases. CDR3 length equals 15 residues. CDR1 is MDHEN, CDR2 SYDVKM, per germline. Trimming took 5 bases from V and 4 from J, leaving 12 bases between them. The CDR3 here is CASSIQGYGANVLTF. The CDR3 nucleotides read TGTGCCAGCAGTATCCAGGGTTACGGGGCCAACGTCCTGACTTTC.

This chain connects TRBV7-9 to TRBJ1-4, with D possibly matching TRBD1 (6 bases). This CDR3 contains 14 residues. CDR1 is SEHNR, CDR2 FQNEAQ, per germline (reference sequence). V was trimmed by 5 bases and J by 3 bases, leaving 10 bases between them. In DNA form, the CDR3 reads TGTGCCAGCAGCCGGGACACTTCTAATGAAAAACTGTTTTTT. It translates to CASSRDTSNEKLFF.

The chain links TRBV2 to TRBJ1-1; unclear D gene. The CDR3 consists of 14 residues. CDR1 and CDR2 (germline): SNHLY, FYNNEI. Trimming cost V 3 bases and J 1 base, with 9 bases left between them. This chain's CDR3 is CASSEEATNTEAFF. CDR3 nucleotide sequence: TGTGCCAGCAGTGAGGAGGCGACGAACACTGAAGCTTTCTTT.

This clone was seen only a few times. This rearrangement joins TRBV12-3 or TRBV12-4 to TRBJ1-5; D ambiguous. CDR3 length: 13 amino acids. Trimming took off 5 bases at V and 7 bases at J, with 12 bases between the two ends. CDR3 sequence (DNA): TGTGCCAGCAGTCCCACGGGAGGCCAGCCCCAGCATTTT. It specifies CASSPTGGQPQHF.